These 5 T cell receptor beta chains originate from one sample sequenced in a study of identical twins. Each CDR3 protein gets one entry after TCRdb re-called the 5' RACE reads with MiXCR. The repertoire holds 600,000 to 800,000 distinct CDR3 sequences, with about 20% as singletons. These records were also assigned to another study, of T cells expressing NK-cell markers.

The sequencing input was PBMCs. These receptors were collected from a woman between 18 and 29 years old in good health.

The rearrangement links TRBV5-8 to TRBJ2-3; D is perhaps TRBD1 or TRBD2 (5 bases each). The germline V and J ends were trimmed by 6 bases and 6 bases, with 17 bases remaining between them. The CDR3 sequence is 14 residues long. CDR1 is SGHTS and CDR2 is YDEGEE in the germline V gene. The DNA of the CDR3 is TGTGCCAGCAACCCGGGACGGCCTACGGATACGCAGTATTTT. It yields the protein CASNPGRPTDTQYF.

J is TRBJ1-2 and V is TRBV5-1, with TRBD1 as a possible D gene (5 bases). The V end was cut by 0 bases, the J end by 8 bases, with 14 bases between. CDR1 SGHRS and CDR2 YFSETQ come from the germline V gene. The CDR3 has 14 residues. In nucleotides, the CDR3 is TGCGCCAGCAGCTTGGCCGGGGCCCGGTCCGGCTACACCTTC. Its translation is CASSLAGARSGYTF. The full variable domain, rest sourced from reference TRBV5-1 and TRBJ1-2, is KAGVTQTPRYLIKTRGQQVTLSCSPISGHRSVSWYQQTPGQGLQFLFEYFSETQRNKGNFPGRFSGRQFSNSRSEMNVSTLELGDSALYLCASSLAGARSGYTFGSGTRLTVV.

This clonotype has only a few counts. The rearrangement joins TRBV10-3 to TRBJ2-6; D possibly corresponds to TRBD2 (6 bases). CDR3 length: 15 amino acids. The ends were cut back, 7 bases at V and 1 base at J, with 11 bases in the middle. Germline V CDR1 and CDR2: ENHRY, SYGVKD. The CDR3 DNA sequence: TGTGCCATCACCCGGGACTTTTCTGGGGCCAACGTCCTGACTTTC. It encodes CAITRDFSGANVLTF.

This clonotype appeared a few times. This rearrangement joins TRBV6-1 to TRBJ2-1; 8 nucleotides match TRBD2. V lost 6 bases, J lost 8 bases, and 12 bases stayed unmatched. There are 15 residues in the CDR3. Germline-derived CDR1 and CDR2 are MNHNS and SASEGT. CDR3 amino acids: CASRPSGTRSYEQFF. In nucleotides, the CDR3 is TGTGCCAGCAGGCCCTCCGGGACTAGATCCTATGAGCAGTTCTTC.

This chain uses TRBV5-6 with TRBJ2-7; D remains unclear. Trimming shortened V by 4 bases and J by 7 bases, and 18 bases separated the two germline ends. Germline V gene sequence: CDR1 SGHDT, CDR2 YYEEEE. This CDR3 comprises 14 residues. The CDR3 here is CASSLGRWPHEQYF. DNA for the CDR3: TGTGCCAGCAGCCTCGGCCGGTGGCCCCATGAGCAGTACTTC.